The rows below give T cell receptor beta chains drawn from one sample of a study of blood T cells in healthy people across ages. TCRdb reanalysed the 5' RACE reads using MiXCR and keeps one entry per CDR3 protein. The table shows over a million distinct CDR3 sequences, with roughly 64% occurring only once. Material for sequencing was blood. These receptors were obtained from a man aged 18 to 29 in good health. Both conserved end residues are part of each CDR3. The order of the fields is clone size, J gene, D gene, CDR3 length, V gene, CDR3 DNA, CDR3 protein. A D gene is named only where the DNA matches it firmly. The size field is filled for only some rows; it gives once, few, many or a size class.

>NA|TRBJ2-7|NA|15|TRBV6-2/TRBV6-3
TGTGCCAGCAGTTACCCAAGCAACAGGGACTACGAGCAGTACTTC
CASSYPSNRDYEQYF
>once|TRBJ2-7|TRBD1|16|TRBV15
TGTGCCACCAGTATACAGGGGGCCAGCTCCTACAATGAGCAGTACTTC
CATSIQGASSYNEQYF
>few|TRBJ1-1|NA|11|TRBV6-5
TGTGCCAGCAGTCACGGGGCAGAAGCTTTCTTT
CASSHGAEAFF
>few|TRBJ1-1|NA|14|TRBV5-1
TGCGCCAGCAGCCCGCAGGTAGAGAGCACTGAAGCTTTCTTT
CASSPQVESTEAFF
>NA|TRBJ2-7|NA|14|TRBV29-1
TGCAGCGTTGAAGGCCCAAACTCCTACAATGAGCAGTACTTC
CSVEGPNSYNEQYF
>NA|TRBJ2-1|TRBD2|16|TRBV7-2
TGTGCCAGCAGCTCCCTAGCGGGGGATTCCTACAATGAGCAGTTCTTC
CASSSLAGDSYNEQFF
>NA|TRBJ2-1|TRBD2|16|TRBV12-3/TRBV12-4
TGTGCCAGCAGCCCGCTAGCGGGGGGGTTCGATAATGAGCAGTTCTTC
CASSPLAGGFDNEQFF
>NA|TRBJ1-5|NA|15|TRBV27
TGTGCCACAGCCGGGGGCCGGGGAAGCAATCAGCCCCAGCATTTT
CATAGGRGSNQPQHF
>few|TRBJ2-5|NA|13|TRBV4-2
TGTGCCAGCAGCCAAGATCCGTGGGAGACCCAGTACTTC
CASSQDPWETQYF
>NA|TRBJ2-7|NA|13|TRBV4-2
TGTGCCAGCAGCCAAAACGGGAACTACGAGCAGTACTTC
CASSQNGNYEQYF
>NA|TRBJ2-1|NA|16|TRBV20-1
TGCAGTGCTAGAGAAGGTGAGCGCCAATGGAAGAATGAGCAGTTCTTC
CSAREGERQWKNEQFF
>NA|TRBJ1-2|NA|17|TRBV20-1
TGCAGTGCTAGAGATAAGGGTCTGGTGGACCCTAACTATGGCTACACCTTC
CSARDKGLVDPNYGYTF
>NA|TRBJ2-1|NA|13|TRBV7-3
TGTGCCAGCAGCTTAGAAATGATCGGTGAGCAGTTCTTC
CASSLEMIGEQFF
>NA|TRBJ2-4|TRBD1|16|TRBV28
TGTGCCAGCAGTCCAGGACAGGGTGGGACCAAAAACATTCAGTACTTC
CASSPGQGGTKNIQYF